The 3 T cell receptor beta chains reported below all come from one sample, sequenced in a study of cytomegalovirus exposure and HLA in healthy donors. Both 60 Vbeta primers and 13 Jbeta primers went into the PCR. Clones were sequenced by immunoSEQ multiplex PCR, and TCRdb holds only the in-frame ones, with some missing. The sample yields about 110,000 clones, over 75% seen once. Sequencing used PBMCs. The receptors were sampled from a man aged 55 to 70 in good health and CMV-seronegative.

This chain uses TRBV6-1 with TRBJ1-2; 8 bases are shared with TRBD1. V shed 3 bases and J 2 bases; nucleotides not matched to a gene: 5. Germline lookup yields CDR1 MNHNS and CDR2 SASEGT. The CDR3 length is 15 residues. CDR3 protein: CASSDLAGGNYGYTF. DNA of the CDR3: TGTGCCAGCAGTGATTTGGCAGGGGGCAACTATGGCTACACCTTC.

The rearrangement uses TRBV6-5 and TRBJ2-7; D remains unclear. CDR1 MNHEY and CDR2 SVGAGI come from the germline V gene. CDR3 length: 14 residues. Trimming removed 0 bases at V and 3 bases at J, with 9 bases between. In DNA form, the CDR3 reads TGTGCCAGCAGTTACTCGAGATATAACTACGAGCAGTACTTC. Protein sequence: CASSYSRYNYEQYF.

The chain uses TRBV2 and TRBJ1-4; 7 bases are shared with TRBD1. J was trimmed by 7 bases and V by 8 bases; bases with no gene match: 10. There are 14 residues in the CDR3. CDR1 is SNHLY and CDR2 is FYNNEI in the germline V gene. The CDR3 region is CASRYTGVVEKLFF. In DNA form, the CDR3 reads TGTGCCAGCCGCTACACAGGGGTGGTTGAAAAACTGTTTTTT. The full variable domain, its missing parts supplied by reference TRBV2 and TRBJ1-4, is EPEVTQTPSHQVTQMGQEVILRCVPISNHLYFYWYRQILGQKVEFLVSFYNNEISEKSEIFDDQFSVERPDGSNFTLKIRSTKLEDSAMYFCASRYTGVVEKLFFGSGTQLSVL.